Sequencing of this TCR beta chain was carried out in a study of cytotoxic CD8 clonotypes in ibrutinib-treated CLL. Study summary: Across the patients, under 12 were relapsed/refractory, approximately 15 treatment-naive and 17 to 18 IGHV unmutated. Response was recorded as partial in approximately 24 patients and complete in 2; at median around 68 months, about 14 remained remitted and about twelve had progressed. Whole-study findings and limits: Whereas clonality rose at ibrutinib response, it declined toward baseline at progression. Under treatment, the uncommon public clonotypes either contracted or remained stable.

Notes on this clone: Its antigen is still unknown.

The data were produced by immunoSEQ multiplex PCR, yet TCRdb's version contains in-frame clones alone and is incomplete. The sample lists approximately 24,000 clones; under 85% were seen once. The V gene end was trimmed by 5 bases and the J gene end by 4 bases; junction bases not matched to a gene: 8. CDR3 size: 14 residues. Germline values: CDR1 GTSNPN, CDR2 SVGIG (reference sequence). The TCR sequence derives from a human donor with chronic lymphocytic leukemia. The specimen comprised PBMCs, sampled before ibrutinib treatment. The rearrangement uses TRBV30 and TRBJ2-3; 8 bases align to TRBD2. CDR3 bases: TGTGCCTGGGGGACGGGAGGGCCCTCAGATACGCAGTATTTT. Amino acid sequence: CAWGTGGPSDTQYF.